This TCR beta chain was found in a study of cytomegalovirus exposure and HLA in healthy donors (dated by TCRdb to 2016 to 2017). Study-wide context: An earlier analysis of approximately 640 of the donors reported approximately 300 Gb of sequence data and 117 million unique TCR beta sequences from about 179 million T cells. Among roughly 400 genotyped donors of the cohort, an average of approximately 240,000 unique TCR beta nucleotide sequences were sequenced per donor, roughly 18% of them non-productive. Every repertoire in the discovery cohort had been generated on one and the same sequencing platform. Along with the approximately 650-subject first cohort, a separate validation cohort of around 110 different subjects was used. HLA typing included class I and class II loci at four-digit resolution. Approximately 310 gigabases of sequencing data and around 80 million unique TCR sequences made up an early release that covered approximately 700 HLA-typed donors. The study aimed to test whether cataloging public T cell receptors could reveal signatures of past pathogen exposure. The study used immunosequencing to profile the T cell repertoires of some 600 subjects and linked those repertoires to cytomegalovirus serostatus. Rather than drawing on any new phenotypic data, the later analysis identified candidate immune exposures from TCR beta sequences and the way those sequences occurred across donors. High-throughput TCR immunosequencing, statistical association of individual TCRs with disease status, and machine learning were combined to predict cytomegalovirus infection status. A handful of DR-DQ haplotypes were handled as single units for association and clustering because linkage in the cohort was strong. Of the roughly 390 genotyped donors, over 80% were placed in the genetic ancestry cluster associated with self-reported Caucasian donors. An earlier analysis of about 600 of the donors used high-throughput TCR beta sequencing to judge whether each TCR beta V gene segment behaved as functional or pseudogenic. To study patterns of TCR occurrence, a later analysis re-analyzed previously published TCR beta repertoires from several hundred donors and added high-resolution HLA genotyping. Donor age, sex, ethnicity and CMV serostatus were collected together with the repertoire data. The number of typed donors differed by locus: about 620-640 for A, B, C, DRB1 and DQB1; 500 to 550 for DQA1; some 590 for DPA1; and around 450 for DPB1. In a later genetic analysis, genome-wide SNP genotypes for 398 of the 666 donors were used, and that subset was treated as a discovery cohort.

Deletion took 6 bases off V and 3 bases off J, with a span of 8 bases between the germline ends. Including the terminal cysteine and phenylalanine, the CDR3 comprises 13 residues. Only CDR3 DNA is held: 39 bases, read in frame from base 1. The CDR1 and CDR2 encoded by the germline V gene are KGHSH and LQKENI. Concerning this clone itself: Its cognate antigen has yet to be identified. Base qualities were left out, and no much larger clone turns up one base away.

The cohort comprised some 680 healthy bone marrow donors. At the time of sampling, every cohort member was nominally healthy, though immune exposures that went unrecorded were likely present. The donor was CMV seronegative and belonged to the group of more than 300 seronegative cohort members. Each donor provided a peripheral blood sample, and peripheral blood mononuclear cells were used for TCR beta sequencing. Genomic DNA extraction from the blood cell samples was performed with the Qiagen DNeasy Blood Extraction Kit. Libraries were built with the immunoSEQ multiplex PCR assay. A mixture of 60 forward primers for TCR Vbeta segments and 13 reverse primers for TCR Jbeta segments was used in the multiplex PCR. The CDR3 region of rearranged TCR beta genes was amplified from genomic DNA with a multiplex PCR assay. The Illumina HiSeq System was used to sequence the amplified TCR beta libraries as 87-base-pair reads. Per the original workflow: A later analysis counted some 80 million unique TCR beta chains across the 666 repertoires, and about 10 million of these chains were shared by at least two donors. To remove PCR and sequencing errors, raw reads were error-corrected and collapsed into unique sequences using a nearest-neighbor algorithm that merged closely related sequences. To assign V, D and J gene segments, CDR3 sequences were aligned to IMGT reference sequences. For a sequence to be retained, a match of at least six nucleotides to both a V gene segment and a J gene segment was required. Rearrangements were classified as productive when the CDR3 lacked stop codons and remained in frame with V and J, and all other rearrangements were classified as non-productive. Following IMGT convention, CDR3 was defined as the stretch from the second conserved V-encoded cysteine up to the conserved J-encoded phenylalanine. The earlier analysis of roughly 590 of the donors excluded any sequence lacking an unambiguous match to a single V gene segment. An earlier analysis of several hundred of the donors called V segments functional above 56.7% productive rearrangements and segregating when the between-donor standard deviation exceeded 5%. A statistical classification framework was built for diagnosing cytomegalovirus status from the catalog of TCR beta chain sequences. In a later analysis, TCR nucleotide sequences were compared against IMGT/GENE-DB human TR gene sequences so that V and J genes could be assigned. In a later analysis, CDR3 sequences and most-parsimonious VDJ recombination scenarios were assigned using the TCRdist pipeline. In a later analysis, every TCR beta chain was defined by the combination of its CDR3 amino acid sequence and its V-gene family, and reads without a unique V-gene family were dropped. In a later analysis, approximately 590 highly shared, low-generation-probability nucleotide sequences were removed to address suspected cross-contamination and a sequencing artifact. For each public chain, a later analysis derived a clonal expansion index from normalized ranks of inferred template counts within each repertoire. In a later analysis, generation probabilities were computed with a VDJ recombination model fitted to out-of-frame rearrangements, and the resulting probabilities were checked against IGoR. A later analysis scored TCR-TCR, TCR-HLA and TCR-CMV co-occurrence with hypergeometric tests, applying a repertoire-size bias correction to TCR pairs. In a later analysis, false discovery rates were estimated by permuting HLA or CMV assignments 20 times. In a later analysis, co-occurring TCRs were grouped using DBSCAN, and TCRdist sequence similarity was added for clustering within HLA-allele-positive subsets. Repertoires with fewer than 30,000 or more than 120,000 public chains were left out of co-occurrence clustering, as were several repertoires with anomalous nucleotide sharing. TCRdb retrieved this table from immuneACCESS and kept in-frame rearrangements only. Not all clones are present; in checked studies, unresolved V genes account for under half, and no reason is known for the remainder. The V and J calls and clone size come from that table; D and trimming were worked out from the DNA. The sample yields approximately 160,000 clones; roughly 75% were counted once. More than 4% of the sample belongs to the ten largest clones.

General study outcomes and caveats: For the cohort, immune exposure information was limited to CMV serostatus. Because counts were too low, seventeen rarely observed V segments, including chromosome 9 orphons, were left out of the earlier analysis of 500 to 750 of the donors. The authors suggested that the approach could potentially be extended to other disease states and immunological phenotypes. The study listed 150 to 200 TCR beta chains as associated with cytomegalovirus. The presence/absence analyses assumed that sequencing depth was roughly uniform across donors, and that assumption may not be true. According to a later analysis, parvovirus B19, influenza, CMV and Epstein-Barr virus appeared linked to several top co-occurrence clusters. Some IMGT-functional V segments, including TRBV6-2 and TRBV6-3, could not be distinguished by the 87-base-pair reads and were therefore excluded. Because HLA typing was missing for some donors at each locus, association tests included only the typed subset. According to a later analysis, most CMV-associated TCR beta chains appeared to be HLA-restricted, and the HLA associations seemed to be driven largely by CMV exposure. Across donors, most TCR sequences were observed very rarely, whereas some public TCRs were present in many individuals. An earlier analysis of around 500 of the donors showed that most TCR beta V segments appeared in productive rearrangements either about 87% or about 30% of the time, which broadly matched IMGT annotations. In a later genetic analysis, a missense DCLRE1C variant was associated with V-gene and J-gene trimming of TCR beta chains, and the association was replicated in an independent cohort. A later genetic analysis reported fewer N-insertions in productive TCRs among donors in an Asian-associated ancestry cluster than the approximately 700-donor mean. In a later analysis, TCR association rates were found to vary across HLA loci, with the most associated TCRs seen for DRB1 alleles and the fewest for HLA-C alleles. In both the original and validation cohorts, the classifier was reported to diagnose cytomegalovirus status with high specificity and sensitivity. At a false discovery rate of 0.05, a later analysis linked some 18,000 TCR beta sequences to specific HLA alleles. Three of the identified cytomegalovirus-associated TCR beta chains were confirmed in vitro to be specific for cytomegalovirus antigens. A further reported finding was that TCR beta sequences accurately predicted the HLA-A and HLA-B alleles for most subjects in the first cohort. A cluster of highly shared sequence variants was judged likely to represent a technical artifact of the sequencing pipeline. In a later analysis, HLA-associated TCR beta chains were found to be more clonally expanded and to have lower generation probabilities than equally common non-associated chains. When HLA alleles, especially DR and DQ, strongly co-occurred, TCR associations were difficult to assign to individual alleles. Linkage disequilibrium might explain the correlated functional status among segregating V segments, but an unknown experimental factor could not be ruled out. The cohort was sequenced for TCR beta chains only, and without alpha or paired-chain data the features that could be detected were limited.

Sequencing was performed on PBMCs. The sequence links TRBV18 to TRBJ1-4, with TRBD1 tentatively as D gene (6 bases match). This TCR was sampled from a male donor in good health and CMV-seronegative. The CDR3 here reads CASSRGANEKLFF. In nucleotide form, the sequence is TGTGCCAGCTCCAGGGGAGCTAATGAAAAACTGTTTTTT.